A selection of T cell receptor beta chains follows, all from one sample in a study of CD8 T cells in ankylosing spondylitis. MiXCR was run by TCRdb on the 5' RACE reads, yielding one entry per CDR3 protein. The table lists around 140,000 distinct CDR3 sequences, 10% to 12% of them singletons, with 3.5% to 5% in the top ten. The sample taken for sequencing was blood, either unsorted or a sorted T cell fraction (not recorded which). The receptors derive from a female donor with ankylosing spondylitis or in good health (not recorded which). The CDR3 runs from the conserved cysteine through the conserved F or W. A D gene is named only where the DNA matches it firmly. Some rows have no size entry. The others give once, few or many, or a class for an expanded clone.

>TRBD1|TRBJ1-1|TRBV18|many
TGTGCCAGCTCACCTGCGGGACAGCTGAACACTGAAGCTTTCTTT
CASSPAGQLNTEAFF
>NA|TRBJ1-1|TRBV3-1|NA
TGTGCCAGCAGCCAAGATAGTAGAGGGGAAGCTTTCTTT
CASSQDSRGEAFF
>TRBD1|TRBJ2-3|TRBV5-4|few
TGTGCCAGCAGGCAGACAGGGGGCCCAGATACGCAGTATTTT
CASRQTGGPDTQYF
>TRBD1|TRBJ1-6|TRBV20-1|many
TGCAGTGCTAGCACAGGGGGCTATAATTCACCCCTCCACTTT
CSASTGGYNSPLHF
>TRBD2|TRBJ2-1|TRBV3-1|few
TGTGCCAGCAGCACGGGACTAGCGGGAGATCGGGGATTCAATGAGCAGTTCTTC
CASSTGLAGDRGFNEQFF
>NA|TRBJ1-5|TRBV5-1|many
TGCGCCAGCAGCTTGGAAAGTGGACGGAATCAGCCCCAGCATTTT
CASSLESGRNQPQHF
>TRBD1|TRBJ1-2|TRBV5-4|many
TGTGCCAGCAGCACGAAAATGGACAGGGGATATGGCTACACCTTC
CASSTKMDRGYGYTF
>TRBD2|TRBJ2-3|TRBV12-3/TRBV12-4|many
TGTGCCAGCAGCGGGACTAGGTGGGCAGATACGCAGTATTTT
CASSGTRWADTQYF
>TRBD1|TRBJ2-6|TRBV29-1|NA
TGCAGCGCCCTGGGGACAGGGTCTCTCTCTGGGGCCAACGTCCTGACTTTC
CSALGTGSLSGANVLTF
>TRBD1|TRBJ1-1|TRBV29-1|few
TGCAGCGTTCTTACACCAGGGGGCGAAAAGTTAGTTTTCTTT
CSVLTPGGEKLVFF